Listed here are 24 T cell receptor beta chains from one sample, sequenced in a study of a mutant IDH1 vaccine in newly diagnosed glioma. Time point noted: week 23, last vaccination. Doses comprised 300 ug of mutant IDH1 20-mer peptide each, plus topical imiquimod. The assay was immunoSEQ multiplex PCR, and TCRdb's table has in-frame clones only and misses some. Of roughly 60,000 clones in the sample, about four fifths were seen once. Their antigen targets remain unknown. The sequenced sample was PBMCs, obtained from a glioma patient whose treatment included an IDH1 peptide vaccine. The receptors were sampled from a man in his forties with glioma.

The chain recombines TRBV4-2 with TRBJ1-2; D may be TRBD1 (5 bases). Trimming removed 2 bases from V and 3 bases from J, with 19 bases in between. Germline CDR1 is LGHNA and CDR2 is YNFKEQ. The CDR3 is made up of 17 amino acids. DNA of the CDR3: TGTGCCAGCAGCCAAAACCAACAGGCCGTTCGGGACTATGGCTACACCTTC. Its protein product is CASSQNQQAVRDYGYTF.

This clone came up a few times. V gene TRBV19 combines with J gene TRBJ2-6; no clear D gene. Trimming took 4 bases from V and 0 from J, leaving 10 bases between them. In germline, CDR1 is LNHDA, CDR2 SQIVND (reference sequence). The CDR3 totals 16 residues. CDR3 bases: TGTGCCAGTAGTACCCTTCATAGCTCTGGGGCCAACGTCCTGACTTTC. It specifies CASSTLHSSGANVLTF.

CDR3 in DNA: TGTGCCAGCAGTTTTTTTACAGGAGTTAATGAAAAACTGTTTTTT. Its translation is CASSFFTGVNEKLFF. The chain recombines TRBV6-5 with TRBJ1-4, with D possibly matching TRBD1 (5 bases). The CDR3 has 15 residues. Trimming left V 4 bases short and J 4 bases short, with 13 bases between. CDR1 and CDR2 from the germline V gene are MNHEY and SVGAGI.

J is TRBJ1-2 and V is TRBV5-6; 9 nucleotides agree with TRBD1. Germline CDR1 reads SGHDT; CDR2 reads YYEEEE. This CDR3 is 13 amino acids long. With 4 bases clipped from V and 4 bases from J, the junction kept 2 bases outside the gene matches. CDR3 sequence reads: CASSPDRGYGYTF. DNA of the CDR3: TGTGCCAGCAGCCCGGACAGGGGCTATGGCTACACCTTC.

The chain has TRBV5-1 and TRBJ2-3, with 8 bases that match TRBD1. V trimming: 4 bases; J trimming: 0 bases; junction bases outside the gene matches: 7. This CDR3 is built from 16 residues. The V gene's germline CDR1 is SGHRS and CDR2 YFSETQ. CDR3 nucleotide sequence: TGCGCCAGCAGCCGCAAGGACAGGGCTAGCACAGATACGCAGTATTTT. Its protein product is CASSRKDRASTDTQYF.

V gene TRBV4-2 combines with J gene TRBJ2-2; D is uncertain. This CDR3 is built from 14 residues. V lost 3 bases, J lost 4 bases, and 9 bases lay in between. Germline CDR1 LGHNA, CDR2 YNFKEQ. The CDR3: CASSQEVFTGELFF. CDR3 DNA sequence: TGTGCCAGCAGCCAGGAAGTATTCACCGGGGAGCTGTTTTTT.

CDR3 sequence reads: CASSYSFGTNYGYTF. Written as DNA, the CDR3 is TGTGCCAGCAGTTACTCGTTCGGGACCAACTATGGCTACACCTTC. The chain employs TRBV6-5 and TRBJ1-2, with D possibly TRBD1 on 5 matching bases. The length of the CDR3 is 15 residues. Germline assignment: CDR1 MNHEY and CDR2 SVGAGI. V dropped 0 bases and J dropped 2 bases, with 10 bases sitting between them.

J is TRBJ2-2 and V is TRBV6-6; D is undetermined. V dropped 0 bases and J dropped 6 bases, with 8 bases sitting between them. This CDR3 spans 14 amino acids. Germline CDR1 MNHNY, CDR2 SVGAGI (reference sequence). CDR3 DNA: TGTGCCAGCAGTTACTCGACCCCAGCCGGGGAGCTGTTTTTT. As protein: CASSYSTPAGELFF.

The genes are TRBV5-1 and TRBJ1-1; D unclear. V shed 1 base and J shed 1 base, with 8 bases lying between them. The CDR3 has 14 amino acids. Germline-derived CDR1 and CDR2 are SGHRS and YFSETQ. The CDR3 loop reads CASSLFSTNTEAFF. Written as DNA, the CDR3 is TGCGCCAGCAGCTTGTTTTCTACGAACACTGAAGCTTTCTTT.

The V call is TRBV5-4, the J call TRBJ2-2; 9 bases are a match to TRBD2. CDR1 is SGHNT, CDR2 YYREEE, per germline (reference sequence). J lost 7 bases, V lost 4 bases, and 14 bases had no gene match. The CDR3 sequence is 17 residues long. The DNA for the CDR3 is TGTGCCAGCAGCCCCAGTGGGGAGCGGGGGGCCGGCGGGGAGCTGTTTTTT. This codes for CASSPSGERGAGGELFF.

This chain joins TRBV30 and TRBJ1-2; unclear D gene. The CDR3 runs to 13 residues. Germline CDR1 is GTSNPN and CDR2 is SVGIG (reference sequence). Trimming stripped 2 bases from V and 5 bases from J, with 12 bases between. CDR3 in amino acids: CAWSFLGRYGYTF. The CDR3 DNA reads TGTGCCTGGAGTTTCCTCGGGAGGTATGGCTACACCTTC.

This clone was seen only a few times. The chain couples TRBV7-2 to TRBJ2-7; 9 bases align to TRBD1. V shed 2 bases and J 2 bases; nucleotides not matched to a gene: 4. The germline gives CDR1 SGHTA, CDR2 FQGNSA. This CDR3 contains 15 residues. CDR3 sequence reads: CASSLTGQGPYEQYF. CDR3 DNA: TGTGCCAGCAGCTTAACCGGACAGGGGCCCTACGAGCAGTACTTC.

This clone was recorded once. The V and J genes are TRBV6-6 and TRBJ2-4; D unclear. V dropped 5 bases and J dropped 0 bases, with 11 bases sitting between them. CDR3 size: 15 residues. From germline, CDR1 is MNHNY and CDR2 SVGAGI (reference sequence). This CDR3 is CASSHGSLAKNIQYF. The CDR3 DNA reads TGTGCCAGCAGTCACGGATCTCTAGCCAAAAACATTCAGTACTTC.

J is TRBJ1-2 and V is TRBV2; a possible D gene is TRBD1 (6 bases). The CDR3 is 13 residues long. Germline values: CDR1 SNHLY, CDR2 FYNNEI. V lost 6 bases and J lost 1, with 9 bases in between. The DNA of the CDR3 is TGTGCCAGCAGGCCAGGGGATAACTATGGCTACACCTTC. The encoded protein is CASRPGDNYGYTF.

The genes are TRBV6-6 and TRBJ2-1; maybe TRBD2 (5 bases). The CDR3 length is 15 residues. V dropped 6 bases and J dropped 0 bases, with 12 bases sitting between them. Germline loops: CDR1 MNHNY, CDR2 SVGAGI (reference sequence). CDR3 sequence: CASRMSGGSYNEQFF. CDR3 nucleotides: TGTGCCAGCAGAATGAGCGGAGGCTCCTACAATGAGCAGTTCTTC.

This clone was seen a few times. The V call is TRBV18, the J call TRBJ2-1; 9 bases match TRBD2. V dropped 4 bases and J dropped 0; count of bases not matched to a gene: 7. CDR3 length equals 17 residues. Germline V lookup: CDR1 KGHSH, CDR2 LQKENI. CDR3 sequence reads: CASSLLSSGDSYNEQFF. The CDR3 DNA is TGTGCCAGCTCACTCCTTTCTAGCGGGGACTCCTACAATGAGCAGTTCTTC. The whole variable domain, filled in from reference TRBV18 and TRBJ2-1, reads NAGVMQNPRHLVRRRGQEARLRCSPMKGHSHVYWYRQLPEEGLKFMVYLQKENIIDESGMPKERFSAEFPKEGPSILRIQQVVRGDSAAYFCASSLLSSGDSYNEQFFGPGTRLTVL.

The J gene is TRBJ1-5, the V gene TRBV9; a possible D gene is TRBD1 (6 bases). The V gene lost 3 bases and the J gene lost 0 bases, with 10 bases spanning the gap. Germline-derived CDR1 and CDR2 are SGDLS and YYNGEE. The CDR3 sequence is 15 residues long. The CDR3 protein is CASSADSISNQPQHF. The CDR3 DNA is TGTGCCAGCAGCGCGGACAGCATTAGCAATCAGCCCCAGCATTTT.

V usage is TRBV15 and J usage is TRBJ2-7, with 9 bases fitting TRBD1. Looked up from germline, CDR1 is LNHNV and CDR2 is YYDKDF (reference sequence). The CDR3 runs to 14 residues. V was clipped by 5 bases and J by 7 bases; unmatched bases: 9. CDR3 protein: CATSSRDRVGEQYF. In DNA, the CDR3 is TGTGCCACCAGCTCCCGGGACAGGGTGGGTGAGCAGTACTTC.

This rearrangement joins TRBV9 to TRBJ2-6; 8 nucleotides line up with TRBD2. V trimming: 0 bases; J trimming: 3 bases; junction bases outside the gene matches: 5. This CDR3 has 17 residues. CDR1 is SGDLS, CDR2 YYNGEE, per germline. CDR3 nucleotide sequence: TGTGCCAGCAGCGTAGTACGGGGGGGAGGTGGGGCCAACGTCCTGACTTTC. Protein sequence: CASSVVRGGGGANVLTF. Based on the CDR3 plus reference TRBV9 and TRBJ2-6, the full variable domain is DSGVTQTPKHLITATGQRVTLRCSPRSGDLSVYWYQQSLDQGLQFLIQYYNGEERAKGNILERFSAQQFPDLHSELNLSSLELGDSALYFCASSVVRGGGGANVLTFGAGSRLTVL.

The chain employs TRBV6-5 and TRBJ2-7; a possible D gene is TRBD1 (6 bases). Trimming removed 2 bases from V and 2 bases from J, with 13 bases in between. In germline, CDR1 is MNHEY, CDR2 SVGAGI. The CDR3 loop spans 15 amino acids. The CDR3, as DNA: TGTGCCAGCAGTTACACATGGGACACAGCCTACGAGCAGTACTTC. As protein: CASSYTWDTAYEQYF.

The sample holds many counts of this clone. Other nucleotide sequences from this sample produce the same CDR3. The chain couples TRBV18 to TRBJ2-7; the match to TRBD1 covers 8 bases. CDR1 and CDR2 from the germline V gene are KGHSH and LQKENI. This CDR3 has 14 amino acids. The trim removed 3 bases at V and 2 bases at J, leaving 3 bases unmatched. This chain's CDR3 is CASSPGTGPYEQYF. CDR3 nucleotide sequence: TGTGCCAGCTCACCCGGGACAGGACCCTACGAGCAGTACTTC.

V gene TRBV2 combines with J gene TRBJ1-1; TRBD1 matches at 8 bases. This CDR3 is 18 amino acids long. The germline gives CDR1 SNHLY, CDR2 FYNNEI. Trimming removed 4 bases from V and 0 bases from J; junction bases left unmatched: 13. CDR3 DNA: TGTGCCAGCAGTGGGCCCAGGGGGCGGAGGCCCATGAACACTGAAGCTTTCTTT. This translates into CASSGPRGRRPMNTEAFF.

This chain uses TRBV6-5 with TRBJ1-5; the D gene is possibly TRBD1 (5 bases). V was trimmed by 0 bases and J by 7 bases, leaving 10 bases between them. The germline CDR1 and CDR2 sequences are MNHEY and SVGAGI. The CDR3 length is 14 residues. CDR3 DNA sequence: TGTGCCAGCAGTTACTCGAGGGGAGCCCAGCCCCAGCATTTT. Amino acid sequence: CASSYSRGAQPQHF.

This chain connects TRBV10-2 to TRBJ1-1; 8 positions match TRBD1. The CDR3 has 11 amino acids. Germline lookup yields CDR1 WSHSY and CDR2 SAAADI. V lost 3 bases and J lost 10; bases outside the gene matches: 1. CDR3 region: CASSEQGGAFF. The CDR3 DNA follows: TGCGCCAGCAGTGAACAGGGGGGAGCTTTCTTT.